The T cell receptor beta chain described here comes from a study of chemoradiotherapy in HPV16-positive cancers. Whole-study findings and limits: Only two HPV16-positive patients supplied the functional HPV-specificity definition.

Germline V lookup: CDR1 SGHNT, CDR2 YENEEA. J was trimmed by 4 bases and V by 1 base; bases with no gene match: 8. The CDR3 is 17 residues long. As to this clone: Antigen specificity is unknown.

Sequenced by immunoSEQ multiplex PCR; TCRdb stores in-frame clones only, minus some. The table lists tens of thousands of clones, roughly 93% of them singletons. The specimen was blood, collected from a patient who underwent chemoradiotherapy. V is TRBV11-3 and J is TRBJ2-3; 10 positions agree with TRBD1. The TCR was taken from a human donor with HPV-associated anogenital cancer. The CDR3 protein is CASSLGLGQGPSDTQYF. CDR3 bases: TGTGCCAGCAGCTTAGGTTTGGGACAGGGGCCTTCAGATACGCAGTATTTT.